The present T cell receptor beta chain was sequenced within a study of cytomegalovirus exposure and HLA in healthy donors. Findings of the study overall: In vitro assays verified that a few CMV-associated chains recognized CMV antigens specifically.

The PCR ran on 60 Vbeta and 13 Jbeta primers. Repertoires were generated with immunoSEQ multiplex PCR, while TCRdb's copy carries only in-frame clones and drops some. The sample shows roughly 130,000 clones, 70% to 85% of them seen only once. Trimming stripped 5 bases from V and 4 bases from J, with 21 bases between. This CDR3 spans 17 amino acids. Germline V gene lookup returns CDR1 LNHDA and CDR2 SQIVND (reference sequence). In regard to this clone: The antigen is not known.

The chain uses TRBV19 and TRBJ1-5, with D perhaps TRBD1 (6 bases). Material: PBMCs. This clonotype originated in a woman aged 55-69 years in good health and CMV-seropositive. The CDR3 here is CASSSQTGTPFNQPQHF. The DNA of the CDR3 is TGTGCCAGTAGTTCCCAAACAGGGACCCCTTTTAATCAGCCCCAGCATTTT.